Given below is one T cell receptor beta chain in context. Its antigen is currently unknown. Since a much larger clone is just one base distant, this may be a read error. Germline lookup yields CDR1 MNHEY and CDR2 SVGEGT. This CDR3 spans 12 amino acids. Between the trimmed V and J ends, which lost 6 bases and 8 bases, there was a span of 13 bases. Amplification targeted TCR beta CDR3 regions from RNA transcripts. Carried out on the TCR CDR3, a first-round RT-PCR used the HTBI primer set. TCRdb passed the multiplex PCR reads through MiXCR, listing each CDR3 protein once. The sample carries 110,000 to 150,000 distinct CDR3 sequences, over 20% recorded once. These data belong to a study of T cells in Graves' hyperthyroidism and ophthalmopathy. Study-wide results and limits: Blood held most thyroid clonotypes expanded above 0.001 frequency. The model predicted ophthalmopathy a median roughly 6.5 months before onset.

The rearrangement joins TRBV6-2 or TRBV6-3 to TRBJ1-2, with D possibly TRBD1 on 6 matching bases. The sequenced material came from blood. This receptor was obtained from a woman between 45 and 60 years old with Graves' hyperthyroidism that later progressed to Graves' ophthalmopathy. In DNA, the CDR3 is TGTGCCAGCAGGCCAGGGGTCCGGGGCTACACCTTC. This sequence encodes CASRPGVRGYTF.